The 11 T cell receptor beta chains listed next were all sequenced from one sample in a study of Tregs in tolerant kidney transplant recipients. The assay was immunoSEQ multiplex PCR, and TCRdb's table has in-frame clones only and misses some. The table records under 100,000 clones, over 85% of them present only once. Sequenced input: CD8+ T cells from blood. These TCRs come from a human donor in good health.

The CDR3 region is CASSDGETGELFF. CDR3 bases: TGTGCCAGCAGTGACGGGGAAACCGGGGAGCTGTTTTTT. The rearrangement uses TRBV6-4 and TRBJ2-2, with no clear D. The germline V gene encodes CDR1 MRHNA and CDR2 SNTAGT. This CDR3 has 13 amino acids. V dropped 2 bases and J dropped 5 bases, with 6 bases sitting between them.

The J gene is TRBJ2-2, the V gene TRBV10-1; D is uncertain. Germline-derived CDR1 and CDR2 are WNHNN and SYGVQD (reference sequence). The CDR3 is made up of 16 amino acids. Deletions cut 3 bases from V and 4 bases from J, with 15 bases between. The CDR3 nucleotides read TGCGCCAGCAGTGAACCCGATGGGATGGGCACCGGGGAGCTGTTTTTT. Translation: CASSEPDGMGTGELFF.

This clone was found once. The chain has TRBV5-4 and TRBJ2-1; tentatively, D is TRBD2 (6 bases). There are 16 residues in the CDR3. V dropped 0 bases and J dropped 1 base, with 11 bases sitting between them. Germline V lookup: CDR1 SGHNT, CDR2 YYREEE (reference sequence). CDR3 sequence reads: CASSLGREPSYNEQFF. DNA for the CDR3: TGTGCCAGCAGCTTGGGCCGGGAGCCATCCTACAATGAGCAGTTCTTC.

The rearrangement joins TRBV10-3 to TRBJ1-2, with 10 nucleotides matching TRBD1. V shed 2 bases, J shed 8 bases, and the junction held 5 bases outside the gene matches. The germline CDR1 and CDR2 sequences are ENHRY and SYGVKD. CDR3 size: 14 residues. The CDR3 loop reads CAISEADRGHGYTF. The CDR3 region has the DNA TGTGCCATCAGTGAGGCTGACAGGGGGCACGGCTACACCTTC.

The chain employs TRBV27 and TRBJ1-5, with 8 nucleotides matching TRBD1. The CDR3 covers 13 residues. The J segment lost 5 bases and the V segment lost 9 bases, leaving 6 bases of the junction unmatched. The germline V gene encodes CDR1 MNHEY and CDR2 SMNVEV (reference sequence). This CDR3 is CASGDRSHQPQHF. The DNA of the CDR3 is TGTGCCAGTGGGGACAGGAGCCATCAGCCCCAGCATTTT.

This sequence joins TRBV29-1 and TRBJ2-1, with a possible D match to TRBD1 (6 bases). CDR1 is SQVTM and CDR2 is ANQGSEA in the germline V gene. This CDR3 is built from 14 residues. V was trimmed by 7 bases and J by 2 bases, leaving 15 bases between them. The CDR3 coding sequence is TGCAGCGCCCATACAGGGACCCCCTACAATGAGCAGTTCTTC. Protein: CSAHTGTPYNEQFF.

This clone is a singleton in its sample. This rearrangement joins TRBV18 to TRBJ1-1; D is ambiguous. Germline assignment: CDR1 KGHSH and CDR2 LQKENI. Deletions cut 2 bases from V and 7 bases from J, with 11 bases between. This CDR3 has 13 amino acids. The CDR3 DNA follows: TGTGCCAGCTCACCAGAGGTACAAATTGAAGCTTTCTTT. Its protein is CASSPEVQIEAFF.

The rearrangement links TRBV13 to TRBJ2-3, with a tentative D call TRBD1 (5 bases). The CDR3 has 15 amino acids. The V end lost 1 base, the J end lost 1 base, and 9 bases lay between the germline ends. Germline V gene lookup returns CDR1 PRHDT and CDR2 FYEKMQ (reference sequence). CDR3 bases: TGTGCCAGCAGCTTAGAGCGCAGGGGCACAGATACGCAGTATTTT. Its protein product is CASSLERRGTDTQYF.

The V gene is TRBV10-3, the J gene TRBJ1-2; a possible D gene is TRBD1 (5 bases). CDR3 size: 13 residues. The V end lost 3 bases, the J end lost 8 bases, and 13 bases lay between the germline ends. Germline V gives CDR1 ENHRY, CDR2 SYGVKD. The CDR3 region has the DNA TGTGCCATCAGTGACGGGAGTGGGGGAGGCTACACCTTC. It is translated as CAISDGSGGGYTF.

The genes are TRBV2 and TRBJ2-7; the match to TRBD1 covers 8 bases. This CDR3 has 16 amino acids. Germline V lookup: CDR1 SNHLY, CDR2 FYNNEI. V shed 2 bases and J 1 base; nucleotides not matched to a gene: 7. CDR3 protein: CASSEWDRPGSYEQYF. The CDR3 DNA follows: TGTGCCAGCAGTGAATGGGACAGGCCGGGTTCCTACGAGCAGTACTTC.

The chain uses TRBV11-3 and TRBJ2-6; no reliable D call. This CDR3 has 12 amino acids. V was cut by 4 bases and J by 2 bases, with 0 bases left in between. CDR1 is SGHNT, CDR2 YENEEA, per germline. CDR3 loop: CASSSGANVLTF. CDR3 bases: TGTGCCAGCAGCTCTGGGGCCAACGTCCTGACTTTC.